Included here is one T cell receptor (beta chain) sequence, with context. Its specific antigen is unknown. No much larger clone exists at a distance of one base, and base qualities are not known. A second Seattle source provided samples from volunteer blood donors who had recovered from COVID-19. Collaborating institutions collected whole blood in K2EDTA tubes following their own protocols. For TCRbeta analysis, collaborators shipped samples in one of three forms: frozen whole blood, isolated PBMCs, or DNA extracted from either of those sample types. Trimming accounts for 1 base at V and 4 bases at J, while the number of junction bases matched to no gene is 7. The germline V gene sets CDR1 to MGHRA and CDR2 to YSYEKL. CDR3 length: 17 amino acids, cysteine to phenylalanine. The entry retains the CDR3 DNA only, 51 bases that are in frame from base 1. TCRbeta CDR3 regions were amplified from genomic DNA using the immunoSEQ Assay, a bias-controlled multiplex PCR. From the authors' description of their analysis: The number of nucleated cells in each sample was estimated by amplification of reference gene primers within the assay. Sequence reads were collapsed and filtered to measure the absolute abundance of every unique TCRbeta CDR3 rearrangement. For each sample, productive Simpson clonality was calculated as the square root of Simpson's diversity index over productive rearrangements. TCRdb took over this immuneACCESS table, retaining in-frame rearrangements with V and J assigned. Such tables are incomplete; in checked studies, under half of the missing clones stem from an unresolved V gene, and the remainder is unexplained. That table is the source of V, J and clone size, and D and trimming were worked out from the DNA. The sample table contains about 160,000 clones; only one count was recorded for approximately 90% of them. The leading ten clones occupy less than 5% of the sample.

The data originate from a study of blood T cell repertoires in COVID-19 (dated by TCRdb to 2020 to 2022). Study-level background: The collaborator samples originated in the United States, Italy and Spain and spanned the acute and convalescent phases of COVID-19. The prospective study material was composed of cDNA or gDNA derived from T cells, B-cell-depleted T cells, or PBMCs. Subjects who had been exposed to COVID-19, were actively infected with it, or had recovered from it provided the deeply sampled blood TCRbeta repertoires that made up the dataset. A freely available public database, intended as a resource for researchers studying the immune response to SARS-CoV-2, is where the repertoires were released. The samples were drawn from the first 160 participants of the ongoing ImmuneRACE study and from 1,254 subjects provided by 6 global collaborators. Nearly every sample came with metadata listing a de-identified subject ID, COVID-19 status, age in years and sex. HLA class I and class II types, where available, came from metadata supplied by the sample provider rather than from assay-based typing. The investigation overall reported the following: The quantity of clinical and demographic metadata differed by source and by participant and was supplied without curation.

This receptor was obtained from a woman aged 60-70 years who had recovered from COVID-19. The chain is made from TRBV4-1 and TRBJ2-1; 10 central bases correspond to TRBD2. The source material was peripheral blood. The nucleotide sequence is TGCGCCAGCAGCCAAGGGCTCAGCGGGGGGGTATACAATGAGCAGTTCTTC. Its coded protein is CASSQGLSGGVYNEQFF.